This T cell receptor (beta chain) derives from a study of T cell responses to AZD1222 COVID-19 vaccine. Looked up from germline, CDR1 is MDHEN and CDR2 is SYDVKM. J gave up 7 bases and V 3 bases, and 3 bases lay outside the gene matches. The CDR3 sequence is 15 residues long. Comment on this clone: Its specificity is unknown.

TCRdb keeps only in-frame clones here, not all; method: immunoSEQ multiplex PCR. The table includes more than 150,000 clones, 90% detected once. Study-level points and caveats: Unmutated variant regions reportedly attract nearly half of all spike-specific TCRs. Breadth and depth of Spike-specific TCRs rose after two AZD1222 doses. There were repertoire samples only from the period after the peak T cell response.

This TCR derives from an adult in good health. Specimen: peripheral blood, collected on day 0 of AZD1222 vaccination. This chain joins TRBV28 and TRBJ2-7, with TRBD2 matching 16 bases. The CDR3 nucleotides are TGTGCCAGCAGTTTGGGACTAGCGGGGGGGCAAGAGCAGTACTTC. Translation: CASSLGLAGGQEQYF.